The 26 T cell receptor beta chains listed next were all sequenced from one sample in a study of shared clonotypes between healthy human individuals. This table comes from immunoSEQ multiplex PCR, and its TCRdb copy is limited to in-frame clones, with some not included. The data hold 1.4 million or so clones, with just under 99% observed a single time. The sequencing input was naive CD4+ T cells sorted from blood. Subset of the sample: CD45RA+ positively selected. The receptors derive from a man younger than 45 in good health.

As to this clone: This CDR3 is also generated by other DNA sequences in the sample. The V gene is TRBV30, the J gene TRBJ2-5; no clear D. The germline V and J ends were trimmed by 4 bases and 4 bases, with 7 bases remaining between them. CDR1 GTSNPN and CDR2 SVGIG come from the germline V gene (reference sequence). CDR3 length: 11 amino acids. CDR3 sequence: CAWTFRETQYF. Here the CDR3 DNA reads TGTGCCTGGACCTTTAGAGAGACCCAGTACTTC.

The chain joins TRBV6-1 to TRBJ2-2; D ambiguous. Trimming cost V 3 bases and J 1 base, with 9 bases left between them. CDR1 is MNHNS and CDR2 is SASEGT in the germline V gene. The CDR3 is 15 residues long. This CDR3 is CASSDSGRNTGELFF. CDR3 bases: TGTGCCAGCAGTGATTCTGGCAGGAACACCGGGGAGCTGTTTTTT.

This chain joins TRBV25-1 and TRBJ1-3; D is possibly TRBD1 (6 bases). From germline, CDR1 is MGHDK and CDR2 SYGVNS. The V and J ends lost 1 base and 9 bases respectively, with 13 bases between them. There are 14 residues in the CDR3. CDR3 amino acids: CASSEFRGSGTIYF. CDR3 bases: TGTGCCAGCAGTGAATTCAGGGGTAGCGGCACCATATATTTT.

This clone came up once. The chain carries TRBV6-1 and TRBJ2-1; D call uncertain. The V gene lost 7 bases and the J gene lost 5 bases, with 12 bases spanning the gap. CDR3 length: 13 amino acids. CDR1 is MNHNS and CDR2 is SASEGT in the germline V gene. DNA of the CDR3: TGTGCCAGCACCCACGGCAGGAACAATGAGCAGTTCTTC. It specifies CASTHGRNNEQFF.

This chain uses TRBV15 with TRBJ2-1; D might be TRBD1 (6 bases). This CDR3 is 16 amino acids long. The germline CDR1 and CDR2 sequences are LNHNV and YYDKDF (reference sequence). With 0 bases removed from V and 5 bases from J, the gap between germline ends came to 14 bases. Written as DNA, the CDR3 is TGTGCCACCAGCAGAGACCTGGGACAAGGGCACAATGAGCAGTTCTTC. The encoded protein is CATSRDLGQGHNEQFF.

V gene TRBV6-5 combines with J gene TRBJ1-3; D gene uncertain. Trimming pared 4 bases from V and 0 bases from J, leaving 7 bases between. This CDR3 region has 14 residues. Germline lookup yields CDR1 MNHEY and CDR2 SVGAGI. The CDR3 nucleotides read TGTGCCAGCAGTTCCTTGAGCTCTGGAAACACCATATATTTT. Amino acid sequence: CASSSLSSGNTIYF.

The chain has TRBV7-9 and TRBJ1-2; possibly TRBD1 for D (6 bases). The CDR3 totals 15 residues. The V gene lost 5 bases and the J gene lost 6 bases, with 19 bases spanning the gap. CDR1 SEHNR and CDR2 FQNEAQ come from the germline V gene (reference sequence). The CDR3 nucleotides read TGTGCCAGCAGCCTTACTCAGGGGTTGTTGAATGGCTACACCTTC. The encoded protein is CASSLTQGLLNGYTF.

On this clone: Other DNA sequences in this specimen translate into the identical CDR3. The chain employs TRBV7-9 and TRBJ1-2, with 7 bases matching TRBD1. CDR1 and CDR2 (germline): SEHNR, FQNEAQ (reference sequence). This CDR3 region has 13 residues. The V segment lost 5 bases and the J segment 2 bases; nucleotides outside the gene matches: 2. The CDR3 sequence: CASSPGQNYGYTF. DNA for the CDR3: TGTGCCAGCAGCCCGGGACAGAACTATGGCTACACCTTC.

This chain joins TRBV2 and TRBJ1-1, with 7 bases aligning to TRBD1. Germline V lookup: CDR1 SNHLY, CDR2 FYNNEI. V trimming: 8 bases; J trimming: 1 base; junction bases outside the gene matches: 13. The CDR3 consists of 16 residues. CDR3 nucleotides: TGTGCCAGCCAAGGGGACAGTGGGCGTTCGAACACTGAAGCTTTCTTT. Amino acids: CASQGDSGRSNTEAFF.

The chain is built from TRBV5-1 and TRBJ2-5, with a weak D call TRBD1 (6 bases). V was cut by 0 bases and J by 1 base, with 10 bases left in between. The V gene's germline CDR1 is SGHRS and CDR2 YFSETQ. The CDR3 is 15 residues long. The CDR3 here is CASSLGQVTQETQYF. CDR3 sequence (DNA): TGCGCCAGCAGCTTGGGACAGGTGACCCAAGAGACCCAGTACTTC.

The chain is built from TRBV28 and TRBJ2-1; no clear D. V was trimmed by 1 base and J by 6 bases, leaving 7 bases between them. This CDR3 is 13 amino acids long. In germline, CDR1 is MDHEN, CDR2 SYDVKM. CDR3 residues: CASSLLNSNEQFF. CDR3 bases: TGTGCCAGCAGTTTATTGAATAGCAATGAGCAGTTCTTC.

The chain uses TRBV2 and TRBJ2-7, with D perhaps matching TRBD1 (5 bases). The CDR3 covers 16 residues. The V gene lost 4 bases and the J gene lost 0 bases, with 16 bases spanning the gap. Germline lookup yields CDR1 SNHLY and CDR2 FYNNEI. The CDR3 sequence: CASSAPVEGDSYEQYF. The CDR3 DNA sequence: TGTGCCAGCAGTGCCCCCGTAGAAGGGGACTCCTACGAGCAGTACTTC.

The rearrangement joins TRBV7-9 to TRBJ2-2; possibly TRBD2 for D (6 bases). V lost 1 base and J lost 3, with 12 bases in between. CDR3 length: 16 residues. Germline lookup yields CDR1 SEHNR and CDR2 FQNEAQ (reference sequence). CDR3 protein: CASSLVPGTDTGELFF. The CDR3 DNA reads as TGTGCCAGCAGCTTAGTTCCGGGGACTGACACCGGGGAGCTGTTTTTT.

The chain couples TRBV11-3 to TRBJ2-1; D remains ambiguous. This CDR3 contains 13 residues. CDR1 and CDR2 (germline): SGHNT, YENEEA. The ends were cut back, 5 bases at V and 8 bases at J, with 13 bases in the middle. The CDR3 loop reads CASSPSETDEQFF. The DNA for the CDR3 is TGTGCCAGCAGCCCCAGCGAGACGGATGAGCAGTTCTTC. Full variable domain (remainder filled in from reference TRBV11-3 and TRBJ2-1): EAGVVQSPRYKIIEKKQPVAFWCNPISGHNTLYWYLQNLGQGPELLIRYENEEAVDDSQLPKDRFSAERLKGVDSTLKIQPAELGDSAVYLCASSPSETDEQFFGPGTRLTVL.

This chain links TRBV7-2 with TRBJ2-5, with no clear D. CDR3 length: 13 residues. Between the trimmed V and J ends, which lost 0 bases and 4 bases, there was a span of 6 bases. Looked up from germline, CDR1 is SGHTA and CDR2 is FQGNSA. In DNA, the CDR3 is TGTGCCAGCAGCTTAGCGTATGGAGAGACCCAGTACTTC. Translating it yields CASSLAYGETQYF.

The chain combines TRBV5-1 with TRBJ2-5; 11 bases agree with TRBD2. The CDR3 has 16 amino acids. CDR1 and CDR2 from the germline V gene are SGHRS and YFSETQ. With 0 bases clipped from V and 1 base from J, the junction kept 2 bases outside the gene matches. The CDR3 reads CASSLVGLAVQETQYF. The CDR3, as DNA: TGCGCCAGCAGCTTGGTGGGACTAGCGGTCCAAGAGACCCAGTACTTC.

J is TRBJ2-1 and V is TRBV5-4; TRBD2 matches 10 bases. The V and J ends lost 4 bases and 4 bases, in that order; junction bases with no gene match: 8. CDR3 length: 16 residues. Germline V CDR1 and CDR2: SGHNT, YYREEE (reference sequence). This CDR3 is CASSRSGRGLYNEQFF. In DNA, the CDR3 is TGTGCCAGCAGCCGAAGCGGGAGGGGTTTGTACAATGAGCAGTTCTTC.

CDR3 residues: CASSFVYGGRSNEQYF. The CDR3 DNA reads TGTGCCAGCAGTTTCGTATACGGGGGGCGCAGTAACGAGCAGTACTTC. This chain uses TRBV28 with TRBJ2-7; maybe TRBD2 (7 bases). Germline lookup yields CDR1 MDHEN and CDR2 SYDVKM. The CDR3 totals 16 residues. V gave up 3 bases and J gave up 5 bases, with 20 bases separating them.

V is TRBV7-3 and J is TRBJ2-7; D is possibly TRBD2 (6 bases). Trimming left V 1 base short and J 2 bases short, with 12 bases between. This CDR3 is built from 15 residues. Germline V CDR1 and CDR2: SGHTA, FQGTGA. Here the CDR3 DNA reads TGTGCCAGCAGCTTAAACCGGGACTGGCCCTACGAGCAGTACTTC. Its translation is CASSLNRDWPYEQYF.

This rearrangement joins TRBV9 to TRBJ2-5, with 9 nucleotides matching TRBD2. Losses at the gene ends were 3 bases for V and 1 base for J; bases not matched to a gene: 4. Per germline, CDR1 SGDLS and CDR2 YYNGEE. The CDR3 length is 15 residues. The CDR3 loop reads CASSATSGLQETQYF. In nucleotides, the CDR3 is TGTGCCAGCAGCGCGACTAGCGGACTCCAAGAGACCCAGTACTTC.

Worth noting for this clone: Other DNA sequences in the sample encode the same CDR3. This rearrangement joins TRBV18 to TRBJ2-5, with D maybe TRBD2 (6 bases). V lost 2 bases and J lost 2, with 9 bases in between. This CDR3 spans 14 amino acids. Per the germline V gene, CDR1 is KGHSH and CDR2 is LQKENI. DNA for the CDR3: TGTGCCAGCTCACCAACCGGGACTCAAGAGACCCAGTACTTC. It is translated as CASSPTGTQETQYF.

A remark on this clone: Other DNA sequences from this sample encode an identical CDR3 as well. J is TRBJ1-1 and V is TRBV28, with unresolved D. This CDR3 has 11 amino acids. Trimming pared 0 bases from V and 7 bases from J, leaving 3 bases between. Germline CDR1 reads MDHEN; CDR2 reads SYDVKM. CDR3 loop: CASSLWGEAFF. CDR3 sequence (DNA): TGTGCCAGCAGTTTATGGGGTGAAGCTTTCTTT. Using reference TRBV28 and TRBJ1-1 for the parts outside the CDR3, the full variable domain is DVKVTQSSRYLVKRTGEKVFLECVQDMDHENMFWYRQDPGLGLRLIYFSYDVKMKEKGDIPEGYSVSREKKERFSLILESASTNQTSMYLCASSLWGEAFFGQGTRLTVV.

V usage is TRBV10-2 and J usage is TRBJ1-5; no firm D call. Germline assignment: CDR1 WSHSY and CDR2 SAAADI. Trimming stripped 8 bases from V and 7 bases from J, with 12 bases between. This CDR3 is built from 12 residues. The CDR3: CASGIEDQPQHF. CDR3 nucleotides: TGCGCCAGCGGGATTGAAGACCAGCCCCAGCATTTT.

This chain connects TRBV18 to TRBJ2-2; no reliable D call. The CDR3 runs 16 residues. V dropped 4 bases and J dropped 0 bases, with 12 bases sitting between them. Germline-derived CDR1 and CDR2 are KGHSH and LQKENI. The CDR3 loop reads CASSHLASTNTGELFF. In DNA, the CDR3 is TGTGCCAGCTCACACCTCGCATCAACGAACACCGGGGAGCTGTTTTTT.

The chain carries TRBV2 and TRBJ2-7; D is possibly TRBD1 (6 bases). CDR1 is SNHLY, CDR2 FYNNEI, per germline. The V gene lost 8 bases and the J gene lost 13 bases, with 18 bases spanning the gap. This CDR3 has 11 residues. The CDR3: CASGENRVSYF. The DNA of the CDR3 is TGTGCCAGCGGCGAGAACAGGGTTTCCTACTTC.

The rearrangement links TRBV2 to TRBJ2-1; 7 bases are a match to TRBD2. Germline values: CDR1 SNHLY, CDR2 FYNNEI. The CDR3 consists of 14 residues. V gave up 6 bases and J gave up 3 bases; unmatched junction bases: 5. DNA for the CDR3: TGTGCCAGCAGGCGGGACTACGTCTACAATGAGCAGTTCTTC. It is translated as CASRRDYVYNEQFF.